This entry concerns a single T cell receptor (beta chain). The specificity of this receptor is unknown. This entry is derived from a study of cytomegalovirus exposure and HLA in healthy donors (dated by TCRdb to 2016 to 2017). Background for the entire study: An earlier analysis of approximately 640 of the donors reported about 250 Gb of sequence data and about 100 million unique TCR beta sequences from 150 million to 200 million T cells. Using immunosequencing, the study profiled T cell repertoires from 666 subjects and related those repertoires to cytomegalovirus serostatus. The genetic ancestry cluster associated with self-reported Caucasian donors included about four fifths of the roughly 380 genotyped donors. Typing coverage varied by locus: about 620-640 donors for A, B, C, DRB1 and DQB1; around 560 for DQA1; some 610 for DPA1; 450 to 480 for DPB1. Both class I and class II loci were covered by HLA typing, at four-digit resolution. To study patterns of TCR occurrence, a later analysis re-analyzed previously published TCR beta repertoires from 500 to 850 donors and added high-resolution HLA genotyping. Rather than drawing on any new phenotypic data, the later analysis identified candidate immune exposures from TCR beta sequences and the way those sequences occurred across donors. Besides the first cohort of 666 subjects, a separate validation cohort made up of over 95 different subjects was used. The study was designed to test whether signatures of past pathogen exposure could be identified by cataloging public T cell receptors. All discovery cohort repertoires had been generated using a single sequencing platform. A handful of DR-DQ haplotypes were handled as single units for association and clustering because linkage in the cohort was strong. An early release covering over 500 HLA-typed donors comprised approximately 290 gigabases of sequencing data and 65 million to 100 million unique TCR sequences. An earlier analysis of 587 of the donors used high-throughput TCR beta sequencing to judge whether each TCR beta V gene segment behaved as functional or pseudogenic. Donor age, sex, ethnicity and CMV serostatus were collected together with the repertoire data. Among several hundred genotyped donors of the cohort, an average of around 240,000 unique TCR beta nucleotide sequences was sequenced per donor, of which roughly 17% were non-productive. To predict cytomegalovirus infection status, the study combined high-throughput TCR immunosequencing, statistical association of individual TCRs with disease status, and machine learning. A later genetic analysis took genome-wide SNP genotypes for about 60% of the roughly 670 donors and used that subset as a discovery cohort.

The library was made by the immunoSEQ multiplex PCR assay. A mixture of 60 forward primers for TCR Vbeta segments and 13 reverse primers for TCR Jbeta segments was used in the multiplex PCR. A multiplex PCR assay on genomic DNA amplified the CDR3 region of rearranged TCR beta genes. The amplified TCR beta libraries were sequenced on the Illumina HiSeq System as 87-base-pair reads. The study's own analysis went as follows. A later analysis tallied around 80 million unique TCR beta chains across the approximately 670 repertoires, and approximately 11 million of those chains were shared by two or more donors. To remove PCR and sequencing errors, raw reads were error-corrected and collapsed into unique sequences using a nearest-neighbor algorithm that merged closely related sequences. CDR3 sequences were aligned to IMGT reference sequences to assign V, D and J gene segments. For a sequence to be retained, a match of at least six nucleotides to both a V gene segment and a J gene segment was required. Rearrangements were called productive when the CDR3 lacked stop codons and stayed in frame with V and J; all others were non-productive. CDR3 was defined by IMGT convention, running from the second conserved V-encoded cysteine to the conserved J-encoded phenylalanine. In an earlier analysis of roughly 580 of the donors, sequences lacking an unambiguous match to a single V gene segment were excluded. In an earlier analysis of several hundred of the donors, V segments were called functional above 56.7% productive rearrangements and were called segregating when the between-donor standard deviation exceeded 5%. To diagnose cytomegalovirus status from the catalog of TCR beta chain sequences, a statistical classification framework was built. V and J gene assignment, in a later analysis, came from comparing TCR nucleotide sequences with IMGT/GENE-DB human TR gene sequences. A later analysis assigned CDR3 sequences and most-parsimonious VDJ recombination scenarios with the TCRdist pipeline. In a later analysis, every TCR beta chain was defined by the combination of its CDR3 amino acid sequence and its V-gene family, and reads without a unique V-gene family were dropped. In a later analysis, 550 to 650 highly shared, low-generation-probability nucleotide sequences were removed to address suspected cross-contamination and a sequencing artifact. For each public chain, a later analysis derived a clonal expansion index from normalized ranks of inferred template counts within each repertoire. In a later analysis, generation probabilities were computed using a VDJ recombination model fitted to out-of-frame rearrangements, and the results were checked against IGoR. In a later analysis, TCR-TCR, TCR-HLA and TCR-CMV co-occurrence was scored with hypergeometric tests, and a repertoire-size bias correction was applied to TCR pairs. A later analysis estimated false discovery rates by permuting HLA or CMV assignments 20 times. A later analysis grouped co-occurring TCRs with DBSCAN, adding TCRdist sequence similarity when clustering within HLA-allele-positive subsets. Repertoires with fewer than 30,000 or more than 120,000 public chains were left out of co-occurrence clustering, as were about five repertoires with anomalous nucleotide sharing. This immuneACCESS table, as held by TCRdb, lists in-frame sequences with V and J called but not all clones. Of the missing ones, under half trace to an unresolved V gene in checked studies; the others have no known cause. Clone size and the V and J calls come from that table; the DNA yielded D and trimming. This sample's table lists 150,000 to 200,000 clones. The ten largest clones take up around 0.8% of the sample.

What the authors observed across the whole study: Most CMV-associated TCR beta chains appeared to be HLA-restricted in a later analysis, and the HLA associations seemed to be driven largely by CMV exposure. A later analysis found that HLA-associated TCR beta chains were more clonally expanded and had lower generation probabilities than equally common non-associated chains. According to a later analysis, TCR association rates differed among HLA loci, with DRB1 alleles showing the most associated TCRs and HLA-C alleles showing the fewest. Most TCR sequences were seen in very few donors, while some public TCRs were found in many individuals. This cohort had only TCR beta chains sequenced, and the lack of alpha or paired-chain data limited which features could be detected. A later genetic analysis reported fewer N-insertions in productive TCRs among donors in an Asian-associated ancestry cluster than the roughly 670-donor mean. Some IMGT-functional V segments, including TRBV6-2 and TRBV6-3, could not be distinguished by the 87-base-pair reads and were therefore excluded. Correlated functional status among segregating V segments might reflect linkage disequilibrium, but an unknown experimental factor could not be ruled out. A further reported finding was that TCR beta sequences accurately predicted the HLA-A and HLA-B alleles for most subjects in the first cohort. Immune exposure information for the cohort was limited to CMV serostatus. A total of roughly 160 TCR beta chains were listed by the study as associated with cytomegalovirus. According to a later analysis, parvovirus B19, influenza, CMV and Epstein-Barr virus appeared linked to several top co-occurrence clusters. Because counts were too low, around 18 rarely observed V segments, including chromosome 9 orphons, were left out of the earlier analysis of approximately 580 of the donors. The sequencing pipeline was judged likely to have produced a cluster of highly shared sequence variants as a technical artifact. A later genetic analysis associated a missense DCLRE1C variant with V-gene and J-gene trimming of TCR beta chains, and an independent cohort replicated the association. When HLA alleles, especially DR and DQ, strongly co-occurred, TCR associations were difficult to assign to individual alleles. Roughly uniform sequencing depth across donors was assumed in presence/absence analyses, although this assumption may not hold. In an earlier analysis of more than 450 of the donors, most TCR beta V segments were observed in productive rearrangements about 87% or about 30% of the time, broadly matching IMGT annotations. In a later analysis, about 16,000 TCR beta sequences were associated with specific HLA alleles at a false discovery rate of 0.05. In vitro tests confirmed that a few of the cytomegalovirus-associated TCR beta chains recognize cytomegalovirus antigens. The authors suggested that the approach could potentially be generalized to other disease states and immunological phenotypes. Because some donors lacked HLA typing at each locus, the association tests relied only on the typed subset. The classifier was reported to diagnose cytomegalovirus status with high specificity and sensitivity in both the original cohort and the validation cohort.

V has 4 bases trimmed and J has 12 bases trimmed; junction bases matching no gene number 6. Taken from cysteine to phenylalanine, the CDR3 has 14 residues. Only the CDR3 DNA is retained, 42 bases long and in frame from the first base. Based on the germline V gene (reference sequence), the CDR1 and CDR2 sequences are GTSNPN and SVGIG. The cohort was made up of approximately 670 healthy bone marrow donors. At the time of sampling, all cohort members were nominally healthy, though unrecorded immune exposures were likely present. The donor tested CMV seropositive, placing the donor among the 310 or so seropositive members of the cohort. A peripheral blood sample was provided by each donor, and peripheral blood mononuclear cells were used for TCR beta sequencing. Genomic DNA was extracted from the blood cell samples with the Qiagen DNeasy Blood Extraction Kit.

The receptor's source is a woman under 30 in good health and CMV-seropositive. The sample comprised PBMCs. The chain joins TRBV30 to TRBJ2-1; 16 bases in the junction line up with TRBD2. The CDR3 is CAWTGTSGGAGQFF. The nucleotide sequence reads TGTGCCTGGACAGGGACTAGCGGGGGGGCTGGGCAGTTCTTC.